A selection of T cell receptor beta chains follows, all from one sample in a study of PD-1 blockade in classical Hodgkin lymphoma. TCRdb keeps only in-frame clones here, not all; method: immunoSEQ multiplex PCR. Altogether 50,000 to 75,000 clones are present, more than 70% being singletons, with the ten largest covering 5.4%. Sequences were derived from peripheral blood mononuclear cells (PBMCs), sampled before the second cycle of nivolumab. The receptors stem from a human donor with classical Hodgkin lymphoma. The CDR3 runs from the conserved cysteine through the conserved F or W. D genes are given only for firm matches. A clone size is listed for some rows: how often the clone was seen (once, few, many), or a class if it is expanded.

d_call: NA
v_call: TRBV7-9
j_call: TRBJ1-2
clone_size: NA
cdr3_nt: TGTGCCAGCAGCGCCCAGGGAGCTAACTATGGCTACACCTTC
cdr3_aa: CASSAQGANYGYTF

d_call: NA
v_call: TRBV5-1
j_call: TRBJ2-2
clone_size: NA
cdr3_nt: TGCGCCAGCAGCTATTTGGCAGGAGAAACCGGGGAGCTGTTTTTT
cdr3_aa: CASSYLAGETGELFF

d_call: TRBD2
v_call: TRBV5-1
j_call: TRBJ2-5
clone_size: NA
cdr3_nt: TGCGCCAGCAGCTCCGGGACTAGCGCAAGAGGGGGAGAGACCCAGTACTTC
cdr3_aa: CASSSGTSARGGETQYF

d_call: NA
v_call: TRBV7-9
j_call: TRBJ1-1
clone_size: NA
cdr3_nt: TGTGCCAGCAGCTTAGGGACCTCAGGTTCCTTCATGAACACTGAAGCTTTCTTT
cdr3_aa: CASSLGTSGSFMNTEAFF

d_call: NA
v_call: TRBV7-9
j_call: TRBJ2-3
clone_size: NA
cdr3_nt: TGTGCCAGCAGCTTAGACAGCGCAGATACGCAGTATTTT
cdr3_aa: CASSLDSADTQYF

d_call: TRBD2
v_call: TRBV28
j_call: TRBJ2-3
clone_size: once
cdr3_nt: TGTGCCAGCAGCCGGGGGACTAGCGGAACAGATACGCAGTATTTT
cdr3_aa: CASSRGTSGTDTQYF

d_call: NA
v_call: TRBV6-5
j_call: TRBJ1-1
clone_size: NA
cdr3_nt: TGTGCCAGCACGGAAGCAGGGGAAGCTTTCTTT
cdr3_aa: CASTEAGEAFF

d_call: NA
v_call: TRBV11-3
j_call: TRBJ2-2
clone_size: NA
cdr3_nt: TGTGCCAGCAGCTTATACGACACCGGGGAGCTGTTTTTT
cdr3_aa: CASSLYDTGELFF

d_call: TRBD1
v_call: TRBV20-1
j_call: TRBJ1-5
clone_size: NA
cdr3_nt: TGCAGTGCCAGGGGGGGACAGCCCCAGCATTTT
cdr3_aa: CSARGGQPQHF

d_call: NA
v_call: TRBV11-1
j_call: TRBJ2-3
clone_size: few
cdr3_nt: TGTGCCAGCAGCTTAGTGTCTAGGAGTTTGGACACAGATACGCAGTATTTT
cdr3_aa: CASSLVSRSLDTDTQYF

d_call: NA
v_call: TRBV5-1
j_call: TRBJ2-1
clone_size: NA
cdr3_nt: TGCGCCAGCAACGACCCCGCTGGGGCAGGGTGGCCCTACAATGAGCAGTTCTTC
cdr3_aa: CASNDPAGAGWPYNEQFF

d_call: NA
v_call: TRBV27
j_call: TRBJ2-2
clone_size: NA
cdr3_nt: TGTGCCAGCAGTTTATCTGACACCGGGGAGCTGTTTTTT
cdr3_aa: CASSLSDTGELFF

d_call: TRBD2
v_call: TRBV27
j_call: TRBJ2-7
clone_size: once
cdr3_nt: TGTGCCAGCAGAGGAGCGGGGGGGCCCTACGAGCAGTACTTC
cdr3_aa: CASRGAGGPYEQYF

d_call: TRBD1
v_call: TRBV18
j_call: TRBJ1-1
clone_size: NA
cdr3_nt: TGTGCCAGCTCAGCGACAGGGGGTGTGATAGAAGCTTTCTTT
cdr3_aa: CASSATGGVIEAFF

d_call: TRBD1
v_call: TRBV2
j_call: TRBJ2-5
clone_size: NA
cdr3_nt: TGTGCCAGCGAAGACCGGGACAGCTACTTTCTGGGGACCCAGTACTTC
cdr3_aa: CASEDRDSYFLGTQYF

d_call: TRBD2
v_call: TRBV5-1
j_call: TRBJ2-2
clone_size: NA
cdr3_nt: TGCGCCAGCAGCTTGGTTGCGGGGGAAAGGGAGCTGTTTTTT
cdr3_aa: CASSLVAGERELFF

d_call: TRBD1
v_call: TRBV7-9
j_call: TRBJ1-1
clone_size: NA
cdr3_nt: TGTGCCAGCAGCCCTCGGACAGGCCTAATGAACACTGAAGCTTTCTTT
cdr3_aa: CASSPRTGLMNTEAFF

d_call: NA
v_call: TRBV5-1
j_call: TRBJ2-3
clone_size: NA
cdr3_nt: TGCGCCAGCAGCCCGGATTGGGGAGGAGATACGCAGTATTTT
cdr3_aa: CASSPDWGGDTQYF

d_call: TRBD1
v_call: TRBV11-3
j_call: TRBJ2-2
clone_size: NA
cdr3_nt: TGTGCCAGCAGCAGTGGACAGGGGGACACCGGGGAGCTGTTTTTT
cdr3_aa: CASSSGQGDTGELFF

d_call: NA
v_call: TRBV6-1
j_call: TRBJ1-1
clone_size: NA
cdr3_nt: TGTGCCAGCAGTGGTTCCCAAGGGCTCACTGAAGCTTTCTTT
cdr3_aa: CASSGSQGLTEAFF

d_call: NA
v_call: TRBV19
j_call: TRBJ1-4
clone_size: NA
cdr3_nt: TGTGCCAGTAGTACCCGGGACACCCCGAATGAAAAACTGTTTTTT
cdr3_aa: CASSTRDTPNEKLFF

d_call: NA
v_call: TRBV7-2
j_call: TRBJ1-1
clone_size: NA
cdr3_nt: TGTGCCAGCAGCTTTGGGGGAGGGGGAGGTGAAGCTTTCTTT
cdr3_aa: CASSFGGGGGEAFF

d_call: NA
v_call: TRBV5-1
j_call: TRBJ1-4
clone_size: NA
cdr3_nt: TGCGCCAGCAGCTTGGCGGCAAGACGGGAAAAACTGTTTTTT
cdr3_aa: CASSLAARREKLFF

d_call: NA
v_call: TRBV5-5
j_call: TRBJ2-7
clone_size: NA
cdr3_nt: TGTGCCAGCAGCAGGGCAGGGGCCTACGAGCAGTACTTC
cdr3_aa: CASSRAGAYEQYF

d_call: NA
v_call: TRBV13
j_call: TRBJ2-7
clone_size: NA
cdr3_nt: TGTGCCAGCAGCTTAGGCCTCTACGAGCAGTACTTC
cdr3_aa: CASSLGLYEQYF

d_call: NA
v_call: TRBV27
j_call: TRBJ1-4
clone_size: NA
cdr3_nt: TGTGCCAGCAGTTTATCATTTGGTTCGATTAATGAAAAACTGTTTTTT
cdr3_aa: CASSLSFGSINEKLFF

d_call: TRBD2
v_call: TRBV5-6
j_call: TRBJ2-7
clone_size: once
cdr3_nt: TGTGCCAGCAGCCTGGGGGGGAAAGTGACCTACGAGCAGTACTTC
cdr3_aa: CASSLGGKVTYEQYF

d_call: NA
v_call: TRBV5-4
j_call: TRBJ2-7
clone_size: NA
cdr3_nt: TGTGCCAGCAGCGACAGGTCAACATCCTACGAGCAGTACTTC
cdr3_aa: CASSDRSTSYEQYF

d_call: NA
v_call: TRBV6-5
j_call: TRBJ1-5
clone_size: NA
cdr3_nt: TGTGCCAGCAGTCCGGACAGTTTTAGCAATCAGCCCCAGCATTTT
cdr3_aa: CASSPDSFSNQPQHF

d_call: NA
v_call: TRBV5-1
j_call: TRBJ1-3
clone_size: NA
cdr3_nt: TGCGCCAGCACCAGGTCTTCAGCACCTGGAAACACCATATATTTT
cdr3_aa: CASTRSSAPGNTIYF

d_call: TRBD2
v_call: TRBV5-1
j_call: TRBJ2-1
clone_size: few
cdr3_nt: TGCGCCAGCAGCTTACATCTAGCGGGGGGGAATTACAATGAGCAGTTCTTC
cdr3_aa: CASSLHLAGGNYNEQFF

d_call: TRBD1
v_call: TRBV5-4
j_call: TRBJ1-1
clone_size: NA
cdr3_nt: TGTGCCAGCAGCTTGGACAGGGGGCTGACTGAAGCTTTCTTT
cdr3_aa: CASSLDRGLTEAFF

d_call: TRBD1
v_call: TRBV5-1
j_call: TRBJ2-5
clone_size: NA
cdr3_nt: TGCGCCAGCAGCTGGACAGGGTTGAAGGAGACCCAGTACTTC
cdr3_aa: CASSWTGLKETQYF

d_call: NA
v_call: TRBV6-6
j_call: TRBJ1-2
clone_size: once
cdr3_nt: TGTGCCACAGGTGCGGCGACTAACTATGGCTACACCTTC
cdr3_aa: CATGAATNYGYTF

d_call: NA
v_call: TRBV6-1
j_call: TRBJ2-3
clone_size: NA
cdr3_nt: TGTGCCAGCAGTTCGTGGGCGCGGGATACGCAGTATTTT
cdr3_aa: CASSSWARDTQYF

d_call: TRBD1
v_call: TRBV5-1
j_call: TRBJ1-1
clone_size: NA
cdr3_nt: TGCGCCAGCAGCGGACAGGGGGGGAACACTGAAGCTTTCTTT
cdr3_aa: CASSGQGGNTEAFF

d_call: NA
v_call: TRBV4-1
j_call: TRBJ1-1
clone_size: NA
cdr3_nt: TGCGCCAGCAGCCAAGTTGGAGTTAAGAACACTGAAGCTTTCTTT
cdr3_aa: CASSQVGVKNTEAFF

d_call: TRBD1
v_call: TRBV28
j_call: TRBJ1-2
clone_size: NA
cdr3_nt: TGTGCCAGCACGGACAGGGGGTATGGCTACACCTTC
cdr3_aa: CASTDRGYGYTF

d_call: NA
v_call: TRBV5-4
j_call: TRBJ1-2
clone_size: NA
cdr3_nt: TGTGCCAGCAGCTTGGCCTTGTGGACAGAAAGCTATGGCTACACCTTC
cdr3_aa: CASSLALWTESYGYTF

d_call: NA
v_call: TRBV28
j_call: TRBJ1-2
clone_size: NA
cdr3_nt: TGTGCCAGCAGTTTTGCGGGCACGGGGATGTGGGATGGCTACACCTTC
cdr3_aa: CASSFAGTGMWDGYTF

d_call: NA
v_call: TRBV28
j_call: TRBJ1-6
clone_size: NA
cdr3_nt: TGTGCCAGCATACCGGGGACCGCTGCTTTGAGCTCCTATAATTCACCCCTCCACTTT
cdr3_aa: CASIPGTAALSSYNSPLHF

d_call: NA
v_call: TRBV6-1
j_call: TRBJ2-3
clone_size: once
cdr3_nt: TGTGCCAGCAGTGACCCCCAGACTAGTTGGGTCACAGATACGCAGTATTTT
cdr3_aa: CASSDPQTSWVTDTQYF

d_call: TRBD1
v_call: TRBV5-1
j_call: TRBJ2-6
clone_size: NA
cdr3_nt: TGCGCCAGCAGCTTGGAAGGGGGCCCACTGACTTTC
cdr3_aa: CASSLEGGPLTF

d_call: TRBD1
v_call: TRBV6-6
j_call: TRBJ2-3
clone_size: few
cdr3_nt: TGTGCCAGCGGTTACAGGGGGGATACGCAGTATTTT
cdr3_aa: CASGYRGDTQYF

d_call: NA
v_call: TRBV7-9
j_call: TRBJ1-2
clone_size: NA
cdr3_nt: TGTGCCAGCAGCTTTGGGGTCAATGGCTACACCTTC
cdr3_aa: CASSFGVNGYTF

d_call: TRBD1
v_call: TRBV6-5
j_call: TRBJ1-3
clone_size: NA
cdr3_nt: TGTGCCGCCGATGGGACAGGGACTGGAAACACCATATATTTT
cdr3_aa: CAADGTGTGNTIYF

d_call: NA
v_call: TRBV10-3
j_call: TRBJ1-1
clone_size: NA
cdr3_nt: TGTGCCATCAGGGTGGGCATGAACACTGAAGCTTTCTTT
cdr3_aa: CAIRVGMNTEAFF

d_call: NA
v_call: TRBV7-9
j_call: TRBJ1-6
clone_size: NA
cdr3_nt: TGTGCCAGCAGCTTATTGGCAGGTTCACCCCTCCACTTT
cdr3_aa: CASSLLAGSPLHF

d_call: NA
v_call: TRBV5-4
j_call: TRBJ1-2
clone_size: NA
cdr3_nt: TGTGCCAGCAGCTTTGCAGCTTTTTATGGCTACACCTTC
cdr3_aa: CASSFAAFYGYTF

d_call: NA
v_call: TRBV6-6
j_call: TRBJ2-7
clone_size: NA
cdr3_nt: TGTGCCAGCAGTTACTCTAGGGGGTACGAGCAGTACTTC
cdr3_aa: CASSYSRGYEQYF

d_call: NA
v_call: TRBV6-6
j_call: TRBJ1-4
clone_size: NA
cdr3_nt: TGTGCCACCCGCCTTGATGCTAATGAAAAACTGTTTTTT
cdr3_aa: CATRLDANEKLFF

d_call: TRBD1
v_call: TRBV5-1
j_call: TRBJ2-3
clone_size: medium-sized
cdr3_nt: TGCGCCAGCAGGGCAGGGACAGCCCGATCAGATACGCAGTATTTT
cdr3_aa: CASRAGTARSDTQYF

d_call: NA
v_call: TRBV5-1
j_call: TRBJ2-7
clone_size: NA
cdr3_nt: TGCGCCAGCAGCTTGGTGGTGGGGGAATCCTACGAGCAGTACTTC
cdr3_aa: CASSLVVGESYEQYF